The 10 T cell receptor beta chains below all came from one sample that was sequenced in a study of long-term antiretroviral therapy in people with HIV. The immunoSEQ assay was v3.0, run at survey level. Clones were read by immunoSEQ multiplex PCR, and TCRdb kept only the in-frame ones, dropping some. Among over 15,000 clones, roughly 94% were seen once, and the ten largest hold about 4.6%. The source material was unsorted PBMCs, sampled about 6 years after starting antiretroviral therapy. These receptors originate from a woman aged 45-59 years with HIV.

CDR3 protein: CASSLASGGGYSYEQYF. The CDR3 coding sequence is TGCGCCAGCAGCTTGGCCTCGGGGGGCGGCTACTCCTACGAGCAGTACTTC. The gene calls are TRBV5-1 and TRBJ2-7; D is possibly TRBD2 (7 bases). CDR1 and CDR2 from the germline V gene are SGHRS and YFSETQ. The CDR3 spans 17 residues. V was trimmed by 0 bases and J by 0 bases, leaving 16 bases between them.

This chain connects TRBV4-1 to TRBJ1-1, with TRBD1 identical over 7 bases. In germline, CDR1 is MGHRA, CDR2 YSYEKL. Trimming removed 1 base from V and 0 bases from J; junction bases left unmatched: 2. The CDR3 has 15 amino acids. In nucleotides, the CDR3 is TGCGCCAGCAGCCAAGTGGGGACAGTGAACACTGAAGCTTTCTTT. Its translation is CASSQVGTVNTEAFF.

The chain couples TRBV5-1 to TRBJ2-5, with unresolved D. CDR1 is SGHRS and CDR2 is YFSETQ in the germline V gene. V lost 0 bases and J 1 base, leaving 10 bases between the germline ends. There are 15 residues in the CDR3. CDR3 DNA: TGCGCCAGCAGCTTGGGGGATACATCCCAAGAGACCCAGTACTTC. Its translation: CASSLGDTSQETQYF. Filled out from reference TRBV5-1 and TRBJ2-5, the complete variable domain reads KAGVTQTPRYLIKTRGQQVTLSCSPISGHRSVSWYQQTPGQGLQFLFEYFSETQRNKGNFPGRFSGRQFSNSRSEMNVSTLELGDSALYLCASSLGDTSQETQYFGPGTRLLVL.

This chain uses TRBV30 with TRBJ2-5; D possibly corresponds to TRBD2 (6 bases). V lost 3 bases, J lost 2 bases, and 13 bases lay in between. The germline CDR1 and CDR2 sequences are GTSNPN and SVGIG (reference sequence). The CDR3 consists of 14 residues. The DNA for the CDR3 is TGTGCCTGGAGCCAAGGAGGGTCTCAAGAGACCCAGTACTTC. Translation: CAWSQGGSQETQYF. The full variable domain, in which reference TRBV30 and TRBJ2-5 provide the parts outside the CDR3, is SQTIHQWPATLVQPVGSPLSLECTVEGTSNPNLYWYRQAAGRGLQLLFYSVGIGQISSEVPQNLSASRPQDRQFILSSKKLLLSDSGFYLCAWSQGGSQETQYFGPGTRLLVL.

The chain joins TRBV21-1 to TRBJ2-1; the table's D call, TRBD2, has no DNA check behind it. TRBV21-1 is tagged as a pseudogene. This CDR3 has 19 residues. The CDR3: CASSKGTTPGDVGYNEQFF. The CDR3 bases are TGTGCCAGCAGCAAAGGGACTACGCCGGGGGACGTGGGGTACAATGAGCAGTTCTTC.

V is TRBV5-1 and J is TRBJ2-1; 12 bases map to TRBD2. This CDR3 comprises 15 residues. Germline V CDR1 and CDR2: SGHRS, YFSETQ. V shed 6 bases and J 4 bases; nucleotides not matched to a gene: 5. CDR3 DNA sequence: TGCGCCAGCACCTACCTAGCGGGAGGGTACAATGAGCAGTTCTTC. Its translation is CASTYLAGGYNEQFF.

As DNA, the CDR3 is TGTGCCAGCAGAGCGACAGGGGGCAATCAGCCCCAGCATTTT. Amino acids: CASRATGGNQPQHF. The chain recombines TRBV6-5 with TRBJ1-5; 8 nucleotides line up with TRBD1. After removal of 6 bases from V and 2 bases from J, the junction contained 3 bases not matched to a gene. Germline CDR1 MNHEY, CDR2 SVGAGI. This CDR3 comprises 14 residues.

The J gene is TRBJ2-3, the V gene TRBV5-1; D uncertain. The germline V gene encodes CDR1 SGHRS and CDR2 YFSETQ. Trimming shortened V by 4 bases and J by 2 bases, and 5 bases separated the two germline ends. This CDR3 has 12 residues. Written as DNA, the CDR3 is TGCGCCAGCAGCCCCCCCACAGATACGCAGTATTTT. This encodes CASSPPTDTQYF.

The chain is built from TRBV14 and TRBJ2-5; 10 bases are shared with TRBD2. There are 18 residues in the CDR3. After removal of 0 bases from V and 1 base from J, the junction contained 8 bases not matched to a gene. CDR1 is SGHDN and CDR2 is FVKESK in the germline V gene. The CDR3 nucleotides read TGTGCCAGCAGCCAAGACTCCGGGACTAGCGCGACCCAAGAGACCCAGTACTTC. Translation gives CASSQDSGTSATQETQYF.

The genes are TRBV11-2 and TRBJ2-3; 9 nucleotides line up with TRBD2. The V gene's germline CDR1 is SGHAT and CDR2 FQNNGV. CDR3 size: 17 residues. V shed 6 bases and J 0 bases; nucleotides not matched to a gene: 10. The CDR3 DNA reads TGTGCCAGCAGTCGCGTACCTAGCGGGACTAGCACAGATACGCAGTATTTT. This encodes CASSRVPSGTSTDTQYF.